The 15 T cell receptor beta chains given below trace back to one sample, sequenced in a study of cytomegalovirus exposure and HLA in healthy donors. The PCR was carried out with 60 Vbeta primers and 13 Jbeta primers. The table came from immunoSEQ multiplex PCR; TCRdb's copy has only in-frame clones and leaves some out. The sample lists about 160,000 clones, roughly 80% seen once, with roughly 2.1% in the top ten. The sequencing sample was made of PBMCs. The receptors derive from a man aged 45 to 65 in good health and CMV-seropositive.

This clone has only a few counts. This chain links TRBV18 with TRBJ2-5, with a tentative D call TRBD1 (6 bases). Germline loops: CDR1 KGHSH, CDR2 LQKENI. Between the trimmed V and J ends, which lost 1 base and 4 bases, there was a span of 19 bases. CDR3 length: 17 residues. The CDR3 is CASSPQRNREIPETQYF. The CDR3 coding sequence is TGTGCCAGCTCACCACAAAGAAACAGGGAAATCCCAGAGACCCAGTACTTC.

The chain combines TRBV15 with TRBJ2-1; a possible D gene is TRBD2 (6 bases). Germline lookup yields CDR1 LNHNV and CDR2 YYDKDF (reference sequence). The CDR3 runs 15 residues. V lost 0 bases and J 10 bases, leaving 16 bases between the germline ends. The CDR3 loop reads CATSRDPGGRGEQFF. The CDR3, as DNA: TGTGCCACCAGCAGAGATCCAGGCGGGCGGGGAGAGCAGTTCTTC.

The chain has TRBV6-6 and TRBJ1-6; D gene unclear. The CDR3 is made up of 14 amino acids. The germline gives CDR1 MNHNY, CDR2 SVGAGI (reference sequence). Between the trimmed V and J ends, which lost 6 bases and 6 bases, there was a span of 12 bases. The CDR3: CASRSFTGNSPLHF. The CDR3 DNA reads TGTGCCAGCAGGTCCTTCACCGGTAATTCACCCCTCCACTTT.

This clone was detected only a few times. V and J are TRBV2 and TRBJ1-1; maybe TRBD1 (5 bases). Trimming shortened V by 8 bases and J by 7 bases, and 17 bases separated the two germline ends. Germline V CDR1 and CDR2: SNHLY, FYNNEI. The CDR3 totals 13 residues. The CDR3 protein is CASGLQAILEAFF. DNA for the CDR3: TGTGCCAGCGGCTTACAGGCGATACTTGAAGCTTTCTTT.

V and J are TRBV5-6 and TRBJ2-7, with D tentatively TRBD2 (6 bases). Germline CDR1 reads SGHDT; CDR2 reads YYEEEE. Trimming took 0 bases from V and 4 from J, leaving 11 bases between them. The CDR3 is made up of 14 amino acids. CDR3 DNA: TGTGCCAGCAGCTTGGCCGGGGGTTCGTACGAGCAGTACTTC. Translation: CASSLAGGSYEQYF.

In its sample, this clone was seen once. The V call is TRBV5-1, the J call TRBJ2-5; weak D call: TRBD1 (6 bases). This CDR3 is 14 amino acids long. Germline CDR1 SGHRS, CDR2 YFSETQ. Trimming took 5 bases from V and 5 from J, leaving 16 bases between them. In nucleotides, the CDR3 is TGCGCCAGCAGTTCTACTACCGGACAGGAGACCCAGTACTTC. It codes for CASSSTTGQETQYF.

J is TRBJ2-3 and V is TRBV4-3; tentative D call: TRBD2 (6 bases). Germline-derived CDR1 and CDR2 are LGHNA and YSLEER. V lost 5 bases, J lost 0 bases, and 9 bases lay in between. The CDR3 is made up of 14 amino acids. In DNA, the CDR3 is TGCGCCAGCAGCTGGGGAGGTAGCACAGATACGCAGTATTTT. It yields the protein CASSWGGSTDTQYF.

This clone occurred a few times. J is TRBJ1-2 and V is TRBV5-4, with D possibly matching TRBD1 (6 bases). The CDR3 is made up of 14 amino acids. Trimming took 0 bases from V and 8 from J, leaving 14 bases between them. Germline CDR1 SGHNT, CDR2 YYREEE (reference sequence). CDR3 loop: CASSLELQGNGYTF. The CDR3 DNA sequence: TGTGCCAGCAGCTTGGAGCTCCAGGGGAACGGCTACACCTTC.

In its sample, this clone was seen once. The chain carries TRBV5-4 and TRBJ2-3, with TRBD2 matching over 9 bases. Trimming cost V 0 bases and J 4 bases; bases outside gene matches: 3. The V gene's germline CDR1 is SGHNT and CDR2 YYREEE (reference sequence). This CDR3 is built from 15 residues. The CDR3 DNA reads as TGTGCCAGCAGCTTGGTGCGGGGGGGCGCAGATACGCAGTATTTT. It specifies CASSLVRGGADTQYF.

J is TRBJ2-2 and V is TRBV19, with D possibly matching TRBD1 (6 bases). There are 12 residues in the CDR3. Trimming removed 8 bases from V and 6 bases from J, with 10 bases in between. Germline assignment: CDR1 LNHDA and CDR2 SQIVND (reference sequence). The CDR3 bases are TGTGCCAGTGTCAGGGGCCCCGGGGAGCTGTTTTTT. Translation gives CASVRGPGELFF. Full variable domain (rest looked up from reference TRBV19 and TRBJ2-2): DGGITQSPKYLFRKEGQNVTLSCEQNLNHDAMYWYRQDPGQGLRLIYYSQIVNDFQKGDIAEGYSVSREKKESFPLTVTSAQKNPTAFYLCASVRGPGELFFGEGSRLTVL.

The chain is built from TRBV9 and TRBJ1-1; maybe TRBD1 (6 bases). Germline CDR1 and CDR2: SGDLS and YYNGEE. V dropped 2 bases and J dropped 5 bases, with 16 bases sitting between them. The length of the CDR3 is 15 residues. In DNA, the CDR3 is TGTGCCAGCAGCGTGGGGGGGGCGGCGAGGACTGAAGCTTTCTTT. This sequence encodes CASSVGGAARTEAFF.

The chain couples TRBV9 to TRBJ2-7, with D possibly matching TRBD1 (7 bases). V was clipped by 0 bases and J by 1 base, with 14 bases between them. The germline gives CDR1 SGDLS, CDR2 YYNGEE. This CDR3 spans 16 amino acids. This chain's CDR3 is CASSVGRGAGSYEQYF. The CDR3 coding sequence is TGTGCCAGCAGCGTAGGCAGGGGGGCAGGTTCCTACGAGCAGTACTTC.

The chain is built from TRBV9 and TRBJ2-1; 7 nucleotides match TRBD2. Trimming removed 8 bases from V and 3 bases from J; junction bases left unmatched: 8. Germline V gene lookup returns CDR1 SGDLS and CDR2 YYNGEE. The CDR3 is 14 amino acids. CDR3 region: CASKRGGDYNEQFF. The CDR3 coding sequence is TGTGCCAGTAAGCGGGGCGGGGACTACAATGAGCAGTTCTTC. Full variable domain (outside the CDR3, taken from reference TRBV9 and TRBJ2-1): DSGVTQTPKHLITATGQRVTLRCSPRSGDLSVYWYQQSLDQGLQFLIQYYNGEERAKGNILERFSAQQFPDLHSELNLSSLELGDSALYFCASKRGGDYNEQFFGPGTRLTVL.

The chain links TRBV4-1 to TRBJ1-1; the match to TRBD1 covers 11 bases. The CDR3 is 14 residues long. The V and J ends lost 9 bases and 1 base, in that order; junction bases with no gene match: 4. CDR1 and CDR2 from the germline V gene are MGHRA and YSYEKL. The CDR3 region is CARDRGHGNTEAFF. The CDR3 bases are TGCGCCAGGGACAGGGGGCATGGGAACACTGAAGCTTTCTTT.

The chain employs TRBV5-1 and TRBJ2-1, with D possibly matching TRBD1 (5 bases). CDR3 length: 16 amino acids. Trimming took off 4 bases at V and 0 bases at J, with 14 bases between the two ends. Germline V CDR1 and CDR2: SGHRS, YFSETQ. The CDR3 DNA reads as TGCGCCAGCAGCATTACTGGGGCCAGCTCCTACAATGAGCAGTTCTTC. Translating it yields CASSITGASSYNEQFF.